Listed below are T cell receptor beta chains from one sample, sequenced in a study of T cells in Graves' hyperthyroidism and ophthalmopathy. TCRdb used MiXCR to reprocess the multiplex PCR reads, holding one entry per CDR3 protein. This table has over 700,000 distinct CDR3 sequences, roughly a sixth appearing once. Sample: blood. These receptors all stem from a woman aged 45-65 years with Graves' hyperthyroidism that later progressed to Graves' ophthalmopathy. CDR3s include the opening cysteine and the closing phenylalanine or tryptophan. D genes are given only for firm matches. Size tells how often a clone was seen (once, few, many) or the class of an expanded clone, and some rows leave it out.

v_gene: TRBV10-1
d_gene: -
j_gene: TRBJ1-1
abundance: many
CDR3nt: TGCGCCAGCAGTGAGTCCCACAGGGTCTCTGAAGCTTTCTTT
CDR3aa: CASSESHRVSEAFF

v_gene: TRBV6-1
d_gene: TRBD1
j_gene: TRBJ1-1
abundance: many
CDR3nt: TGTGCCAGCAGTGGCTCCCGGACAGGGGAAACTGAAGCTTTCTTT
CDR3aa: CASSGSRTGETEAFF

v_gene: TRBV18
d_gene: TRBD1
j_gene: TRBJ1-1
abundance: few
CDR3nt: TGTGCCAGCTCACCCCAGGACAGGGAAGCTTTCTTT
CDR3aa: CASSPQDREAFF

v_gene: TRBV6-1
d_gene: -
j_gene: TRBJ1-5
abundance: many
CDR3nt: TGTGCCGGAACGACAGGAACTCAGCCCCAGCATTTT
CDR3aa: CAGTTGTQPQHF

v_gene: TRBV3-1
d_gene: -
j_gene: TRBJ1-5
abundance: many
CDR3nt: TGTGCCAGCAGCCAAGATACGACTTATCAGCCCCAGCATTTT
CDR3aa: CASSQDTTYQPQHF

v_gene: TRBV9
d_gene: -
j_gene: TRBJ2-1
abundance: -
CDR3nt: TGTGCCAGCAGCGTGGGGACTTCCTACAATGAGCAGTTCTTC
CDR3aa: CASSVGTSYNEQFF

v_gene: TRBV7-8
d_gene: -
j_gene: TRBJ1-6
abundance: few
CDR3nt: TGTGCCAGCAGCTTAGCCGGGCAGCATAATTCACCCCTCCACTTT
CDR3aa: CASSLAGQHNSPLHF

v_gene: TRBV28
d_gene: TRBD1
j_gene: TRBJ1-2
abundance: once
CDR3nt: TGTGCCAGCACGACAGGGGGAACAAGGGGCTACACCTTC
CDR3aa: CASTTGGTRGYTF

v_gene: TRBV11-2
d_gene: -
j_gene: TRBJ1-1
abundance: medium-sized
CDR3nt: TGTGCCAGCAGCCCTCAGACCCTTGAGGGCACTGAAGCTTTCTTT
CDR3aa: CASSPQTLEGTEAFF

v_gene: TRBV20-1
d_gene: -
j_gene: TRBJ2-7
abundance: -
CDR3nt: TGCAGTGCTAGTTCCAGATCCTACGAGCAGTACTTC
CDR3aa: CSASSRSYEQYF

v_gene: TRBV20-1
d_gene: -
j_gene: TRBJ2-3
abundance: -
CDR3nt: TGCAGTGCTAGATCGGGAATAGATACGCAGTATTTT
CDR3aa: CSARSGIDTQYF

v_gene: TRBV29-1
d_gene: TRBD1
j_gene: TRBJ2-5
abundance: many
CDR3nt: TGCAGCGTCGCTGGGACAGGGGGCGGGGAGACCCAGTACTTC
CDR3aa: CSVAGTGGGETQYF

v_gene: TRBV15
d_gene: -
j_gene: TRBJ1-1
abundance: few
CDR3nt: TGTGCCACCAGCAGAGACTACTCGAACACTGAAGCTTTCTTT
CDR3aa: CATSRDYSNTEAFF

v_gene: TRBV2
d_gene: -
j_gene: TRBJ1-4
abundance: few
CDR3nt: TGTGCCCATAATTTAGGGAGCAATGAAAAACTGTTTTTT
CDR3aa: CAHNLGSNEKLFF

v_gene: TRBV5-4
d_gene: TRBD2
j_gene: TRBJ2-2
abundance: few
CDR3nt: TGTGCCAGCAGCTCCCCCACCGGCCTAGCGGGGACCGGGGAGCTGTTTTTT
CDR3aa: CASSSPTGLAGTGELFF

v_gene: TRBV19
d_gene: TRBD1
j_gene: TRBJ2-3
abundance: -
CDR3nt: TGTGCCGGGAGACAGGGTAACACAGATACGCAGTATTTT
CDR3aa: CAGRQGNTDTQYF

v_gene: TRBV12-5
d_gene: -
j_gene: TRBJ2-3
abundance: -
CDR3nt: TGTGCTAGCCAACCCGGCCCCTATGGCACAGATACGCAGTATTTT
CDR3aa: CASQPGPYGTDTQYF

v_gene: TRBV2
d_gene: TRBD1
j_gene: TRBJ1-5
abundance: -
CDR3nt: TGTGCCAGCGCTGGACAGGGCGGGGGTTATCAGCCCCAGCATTTT
CDR3aa: CASAGQGGGYQPQHF

v_gene: TRBV7-2
d_gene: -
j_gene: TRBJ2-7
abundance: many
CDR3nt: TGTGCCAGCAGCTTAGACCCCGGCCAGGCCTACGAGCAGTACTTC
CDR3aa: CASSLDPGQAYEQYF

v_gene: TRBV12-3/TRBV12-4
d_gene: -
j_gene: TRBJ2-5
abundance: many
CDR3nt: TGTGCCAGCAGTTTGATCAGACAAGAGACCCAGTACTTC
CDR3aa: CASSLIRQETQYF

v_gene: TRBV5-1
d_gene: TRBD1
j_gene: TRBJ2-4
abundance: few
CDR3nt: TGCGCCAGCAACTTGGGACAGGGAGGAGGAAACATTCAGTACTTC
CDR3aa: CASNLGQGGGNIQYF

v_gene: TRBV6-1
d_gene: -
j_gene: TRBJ1-3
abundance: -
CDR3nt: TGTGCCAGCAGTGAAAGCCTGAACTCTGGAAACACCATATATTTT
CDR3aa: CASSESLNSGNTIYF

v_gene: TRBV20-1
d_gene: -
j_gene: TRBJ2-5
abundance: many
CDR3nt: TGCAGTGCTCAACGACTGGCAGGGGCAGGGGCGTTAGAGACCCAGTACTTC
CDR3aa: CSAQRLAGAGALETQYF

v_gene: TRBV27
d_gene: -
j_gene: TRBJ2-5
abundance: many
CDR3nt: TGTGCCAGCAGTTTAGACAGGGAGGAGGCAGAGACCCAGTACTTC
CDR3aa: CASSLDREEAETQYF

v_gene: TRBV4-1
d_gene: TRBD1
j_gene: TRBJ2-4
abundance: -
CDR3nt: TGCGCCAGCAGCCAGGCCACAGGGACAGCGGACAAAAACATTCAGTACTTC
CDR3aa: CASSQATGTADKNIQYF

v_gene: TRBV12-3/TRBV12-4
d_gene: -
j_gene: TRBJ2-3
abundance: few
CDR3nt: TGTGCCAGCACCCAGGGGGATACGCAGTATTTT
CDR3aa: CASTQGDTQYF

v_gene: TRBV20-1
d_gene: -
j_gene: TRBJ1-2
abundance: many
CDR3nt: TGCAGTGCTCACAGGCTCCAGGCTAACTATGGCTACACCTTC
CDR3aa: CSAHRLQANYGYTF

v_gene: TRBV6-2/TRBV6-3
d_gene: -
j_gene: TRBJ2-3
abundance: -
CDR3nt: TGTGCCAGCAGCTTCCGATACCTGCTCCCGGACGAGGATACGCAGTATTTT
CDR3aa: CASSFRYLLPDEDTQYF

v_gene: TRBV12-3/TRBV12-4
d_gene: TRBD2
j_gene: TRBJ2-2
abundance: many
CDR3nt: TGTGCCAGCAGGTCCGGGACTAGCGGGACCGGGGAGCTGTTTTTT
CDR3aa: CASRSGTSGTGELFF

v_gene: TRBV19
d_gene: -
j_gene: TRBJ1-2
abundance: -
CDR3nt: TGTGCCAGTAGTATAGTTCCAGGGACGGGCTATGGCTACACCTTC
CDR3aa: CASSIVPGTGYGYTF

v_gene: TRBV18
d_gene: TRBD1
j_gene: TRBJ1-5
abundance: many
CDR3nt: TGTGCCAGCTCACCGAAGGACAGGGGAGGTCAGCCCCAGCATTTT
CDR3aa: CASSPKDRGGQPQHF

v_gene: TRBV3-1
d_gene: -
j_gene: TRBJ1-5
abundance: -
CDR3nt: TGTGCCAGCAGCCAAACTCTGGGGCAGGGTTTGAATCAGCCCCAGCATTTT
CDR3aa: CASSQTLGQGLNQPQHF

v_gene: TRBV6-6
d_gene: -
j_gene: TRBJ2-7
abundance: few
CDR3nt: TGTGCCCTCTCCACTACCGGGGCCCACGAGCAGTACTTC
CDR3aa: CALSTTGAHEQYF

v_gene: TRBV20-1
d_gene: -
j_gene: TRBJ1-5
abundance: many
CDR3nt: TGCAGTGCTAGCCGGACAGATCAGCCCCAGCATTTT
CDR3aa: CSASRTDQPQHF

v_gene: TRBV3-1
d_gene: -
j_gene: TRBJ1-5
abundance: few
CDR3nt: TGTGCCAGCAGCCAATTGGCCGGTCAGCCCCAGCATTTT
CDR3aa: CASSQLAGQPQHF

v_gene: TRBV20-1
d_gene: -
j_gene: TRBJ2-3
abundance: -
CDR3nt: TGCAGTGCTAGAGCGCCGGGACGGAGCAGTGATACGCAGTATTTT
CDR3aa: CSARAPGRSSDTQYF

v_gene: TRBV20-1
d_gene: TRBD1
j_gene: TRBJ2-5
abundance: many
CDR3nt: TGCAGTGCTAGAAAGAGGGGGCTGGTAGAGACCCAGTACTTC
CDR3aa: CSARKRGLVETQYF

v_gene: TRBV6-1
d_gene: TRBD1
j_gene: TRBJ1-2
abundance: many
CDR3nt: TGTGCCAGCAATCCGGGACAGGGCCACTATGGCTACACCTTC
CDR3aa: CASNPGQGHYGYTF

v_gene: TRBV7-8
d_gene: TRBD1
j_gene: TRBJ1-5
abundance: once
CDR3nt: TGTGCCAGCACTCAGGGACAGGTGATTTATAGCAATCAGCCCCAGCATTTT
CDR3aa: CASTQGQVIYSNQPQHF

v_gene: TRBV2
d_gene: -
j_gene: TRBJ2-7
abundance: many
CDR3nt: TGTGCCAGCAATCTTAGGACAAACCACGAGCAGTACTTC
CDR3aa: CASNLRTNHEQYF

v_gene: TRBV11-1
d_gene: -
j_gene: TRBJ2-4
abundance: many
CDR3nt: TGTGCCAGCAGCTTTTCAGTCTCGACAGGAAAAAACATTCAGTACTTC
CDR3aa: CASSFSVSTGKNIQYF

v_gene: TRBV9
d_gene: -
j_gene: TRBJ1-1
abundance: many
CDR3nt: TGTGCCAGCAGCGTAGCTTCGGTGAACACTGAAGCTTTCTTT
CDR3aa: CASSVASVNTEAFF

v_gene: TRBV7-3
d_gene: -
j_gene: TRBJ1-1
abundance: -
CDR3nt: TGTGCCAGCAGCCCGAACCCTTCTATGAACACTGAAGCTTTCTTT
CDR3aa: CASSPNPSMNTEAFF

v_gene: TRBV12-3/TRBV12-4
d_gene: TRBD1
j_gene: TRBJ2-7
abundance: many
CDR3nt: TGTGCCAGCAGTTGGGACAGGGAAATCTACGAGCAGTACTTC
CDR3aa: CASSWDREIYEQYF

v_gene: TRBV6-2/TRBV6-3
d_gene: -
j_gene: TRBJ2-1
abundance: many
CDR3nt: TGTGCCAGCAGTTACTTCCCCTTGGCGGGGGCCTACCTAGGTGAGCAGTTCTTC
CDR3aa: CASSYFPLAGAYLGEQFF

v_gene: TRBV20-1
d_gene: -
j_gene: TRBJ2-7
abundance: many
CDR3nt: TGCAGCGCGCCGGGACCAAGCTCCTACGAGCAGTACTTC
CDR3aa: CSAPGPSSYEQYF

v_gene: TRBV30
d_gene: TRBD2
j_gene: TRBJ2-3
abundance: many
CDR3nt: TGTGCCTGGAGTGGCGGGGGGGGAGATACGCAGTATTTT
CDR3aa: CAWSGGGGDTQYF

v_gene: TRBV5-1
d_gene: -
j_gene: TRBJ2-2
abundance: -
CDR3nt: TGCGCCAGCAGCACTACTTTACCGAACACCGGGGAGCTGTTTTTT
CDR3aa: CASSTTLPNTGELFF

v_gene: TRBV28
d_gene: -
j_gene: TRBJ1-2
abundance: few
CDR3nt: TGTGCCAGCAGTAGCGCCGGGGACTATGGCTACACCTTC
CDR3aa: CASSSAGDYGYTF

v_gene: TRBV20-1
d_gene: TRBD1
j_gene: TRBJ1-6
abundance: many
CDR3nt: TGCAGTGCTCTTCGAAACTCAGGGGGTGCTGGTTACTCACCCCTCCACTTT
CDR3aa: CSALRNSGGAGYSPLHF

v_gene: TRBV20-1
d_gene: TRBD1
j_gene: TRBJ1-4
abundance: -
CDR3nt: TGCAGTGCTAAGACAGGGGAGAGTGAAAAACTGTTTTTT
CDR3aa: CSAKTGESEKLFF